This TCR beta chain was found in a study of cytomegalovirus exposure and HLA in healthy donors. General observations from the study: The authors listed 180 or so TCR beta chains as cytomegalovirus-associated. Later analysis showed TCR association rates varying by HLA locus, highest for DRB1 and lowest for HLA-C.

This CDR3 has 16 residues. From germline, CDR1 is LNHNV and CDR2 YYDKDF (reference sequence). With 0 bases clipped from V and 5 bases from J, the junction kept 6 bases outside the gene matches. For this clone: Its antigen remains unknown.

The PCR was carried out with 60 Vbeta primers and 13 Jbeta primers. Sequenced by immunoSEQ multiplex PCR; TCRdb stores in-frame clones only, minus some. Of approximately 140,000 clones detected, about 71% appear once; the ten largest clones hold roughly 3%. Sequencing used PBMCs. The chain carries TRBV15 and TRBJ1-3; 8 bases are shared with TRBD1. This sequence originates from a woman in her fifties or sixties in good health and CMV-seropositive. This chain's CDR3 is CATSRDRTGQRNTIYF. Written as DNA, the CDR3 is TGTGCCACCAGCAGAGATCGGACAGGGCAGAGAAACACCATATATTTT. Drawing the rest from reference TRBV15 and TRBJ1-3, the complete variable domain is DAMVIQNPRYQVTQFGKPVTLSCSQTLNHNVMYWYQQKSSQAPKLLFHYYDKDFNNEADTPDNFQSRRPNTSFCFLDIRSPGLGDTAMYLCATSRDRTGQRNTIYFGEGSWLTVV.